This T cell receptor beta chain was identified during a study of blood T cell repertoires in COVID-19. Study context: COVID-19 samples from acute and convalescent phases originated in the United States, Italy and Spain. PBMCs, B-cell-depleted T cells, or T cells were the source of the cDNA or gDNA that made up the material.

The authors' processing: Estimates of nucleated cell counts were drawn from the amplification of reference gene primers. Assay used: immunoSEQ multiplex PCR; TCRdb lists only in-frame clones, some missing. D and trimming come from the DNA, and the V and J calls and clone size come from that table. This sample has 130,000 to 150,000 clones, with around 81% found just once. The CDR3 runs to 13 residues. The ends were cut back, 3 bases at V and 7 bases at J, with 10 bases in the middle. Germline CDR1 and CDR2: KGHSH and LQKENI. This receptor was obtained from a woman aged 40-49 years with active or convalescent COVID-19. Sequencing used peripheral blood. V is TRBV18 and J is TRBJ1-5, with D possibly TRBD1 on 5 matching bases. The CDR3 nucleotides are TGTGCCAGCTCACCCCCCGGGGGACAGCCCCAGCATTTT. This gives the protein CASSPPGGQPQHF.